The subject of this entry is one T cell receptor beta chain. As yet, its antigen is unknown. This sample stems from a study of cytomegalovirus exposure and HLA in healthy donors. General study results and limits: In a later analysis, common viral pathogens appeared linked to several of the most significant clusters.

The donors were healthy bone marrow donors. This PCR relied on a set of 60 Vbeta primers and 13 Jbeta primers. Sequenced by immunoSEQ multiplex PCR; TCRdb stores in-frame clones only, minus some. The sample lists 150,000 to 200,000 clones, around three quarters occurring once. CDR1 is MNHEY and CDR2 is SVGAGI in the germline V gene. The V end was cut by 5 bases, the J end by 1 base, with 8 bases between. This CDR3 is built from 13 residues. The TCR sequence derives from a woman in her thirties in good health and CMV-seropositive. The rearrangement uses TRBV6-5 and TRBJ1-1; D is unclear. Material: PBMCs. The CDR3 DNA sequence: TGTGCCAGCAGTAAAGGAGAGAACACTGAAGCTTTCTTT. Its translation: CASSKGENTEAFF.